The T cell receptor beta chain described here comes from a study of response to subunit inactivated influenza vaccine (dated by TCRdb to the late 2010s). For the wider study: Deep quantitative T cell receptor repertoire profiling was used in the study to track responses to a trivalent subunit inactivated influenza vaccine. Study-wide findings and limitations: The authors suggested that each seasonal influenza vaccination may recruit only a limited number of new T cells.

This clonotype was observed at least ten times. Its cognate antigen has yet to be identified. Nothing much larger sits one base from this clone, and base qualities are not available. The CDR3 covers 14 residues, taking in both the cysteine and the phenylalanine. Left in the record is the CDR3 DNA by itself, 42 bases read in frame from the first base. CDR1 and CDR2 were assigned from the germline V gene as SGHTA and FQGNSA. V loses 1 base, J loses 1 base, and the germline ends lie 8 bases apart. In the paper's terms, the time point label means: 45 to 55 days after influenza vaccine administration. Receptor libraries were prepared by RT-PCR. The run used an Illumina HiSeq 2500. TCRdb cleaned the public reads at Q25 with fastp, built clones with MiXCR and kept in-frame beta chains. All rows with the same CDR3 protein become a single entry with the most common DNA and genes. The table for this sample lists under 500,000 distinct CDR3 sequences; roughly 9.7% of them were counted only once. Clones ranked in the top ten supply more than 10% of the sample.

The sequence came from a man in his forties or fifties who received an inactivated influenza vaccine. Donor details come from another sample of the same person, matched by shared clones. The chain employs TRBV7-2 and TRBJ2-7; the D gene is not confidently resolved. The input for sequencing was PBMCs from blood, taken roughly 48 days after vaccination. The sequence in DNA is TGTGCCAGCAGCTTAGAGTTCCAGTCCTACGAGCAGTACTTC. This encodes CASSLEFQSYEQYF. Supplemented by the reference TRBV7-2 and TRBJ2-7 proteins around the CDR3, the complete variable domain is GAGVSQSPSNKVTEKGKDVELRCDPISGHTALYWYRQSLGQGLEFLIYFQGNSAPDKSGLPSDRFSAERTGGSVSTLTIQRTQQEDSAVYLCASSLEFQSYEQYFGPGTRLTVT.